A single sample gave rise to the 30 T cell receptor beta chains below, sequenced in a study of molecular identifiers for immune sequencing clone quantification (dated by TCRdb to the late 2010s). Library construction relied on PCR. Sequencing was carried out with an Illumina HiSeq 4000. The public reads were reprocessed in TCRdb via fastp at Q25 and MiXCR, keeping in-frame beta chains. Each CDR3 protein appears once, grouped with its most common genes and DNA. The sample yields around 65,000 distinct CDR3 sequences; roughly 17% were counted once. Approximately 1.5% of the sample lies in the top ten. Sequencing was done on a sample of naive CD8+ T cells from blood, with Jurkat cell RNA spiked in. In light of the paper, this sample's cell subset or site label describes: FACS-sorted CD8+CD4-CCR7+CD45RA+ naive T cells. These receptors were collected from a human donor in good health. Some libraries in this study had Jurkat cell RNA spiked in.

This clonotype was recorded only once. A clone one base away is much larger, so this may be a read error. The CDR3 nucleotides read TGTGCCAGCAGCTTAGTCGGCCATAGCAGGCCCTCCTACAATGAGCAGTTCTTC. Its protein is CASSLVGHSRPSYNEQFF. V is TRBV11-2 and J is TRBJ2-1, with D unresolved. The germline V and J ends were trimmed by 1 base and 0 bases, with 16 bases remaining between them. Germline values: CDR1 SGHAT, CDR2 FQNNGV. The CDR3 contains 18 residues.

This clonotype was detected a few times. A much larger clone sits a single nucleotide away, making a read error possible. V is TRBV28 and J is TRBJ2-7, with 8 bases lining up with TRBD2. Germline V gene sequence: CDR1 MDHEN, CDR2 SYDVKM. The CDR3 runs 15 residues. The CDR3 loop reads CASSLRTAGVFEQCF. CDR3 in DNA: TGTGCCAGCAGTTTGAGGACAGCGGGAGTCTTTGAGCAGTGCTTC.

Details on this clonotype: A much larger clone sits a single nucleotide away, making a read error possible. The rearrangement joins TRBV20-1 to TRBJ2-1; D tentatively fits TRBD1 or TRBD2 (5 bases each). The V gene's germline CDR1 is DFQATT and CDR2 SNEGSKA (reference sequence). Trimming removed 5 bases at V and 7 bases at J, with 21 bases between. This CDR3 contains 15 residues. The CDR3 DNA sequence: TGCAGTGCTGCGGGCCCTTGGGGGAGTGTTAATGAGCAGTTCTTC. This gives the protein CSAAGPWGSVNEQFF.

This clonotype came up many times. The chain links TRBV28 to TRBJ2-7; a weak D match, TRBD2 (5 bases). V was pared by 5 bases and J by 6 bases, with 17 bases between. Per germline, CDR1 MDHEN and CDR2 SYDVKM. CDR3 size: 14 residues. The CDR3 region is CASSPRTSPGEQYF. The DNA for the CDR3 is TGTGCCAGCAGTCCCCGGACTTCCCCGGGCGAGCAGTACTTC. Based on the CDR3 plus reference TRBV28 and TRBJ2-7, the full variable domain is DVKVTQSSRYLVKRTGEKVFLECVQDMDHENMFWYRQDPGLGLRLIYFSYDVKMKEKGDIPEGYSVSREKKERFSLILESASTNQTSMYLCASSPRTSPGEQYFGPGTRLTVT.

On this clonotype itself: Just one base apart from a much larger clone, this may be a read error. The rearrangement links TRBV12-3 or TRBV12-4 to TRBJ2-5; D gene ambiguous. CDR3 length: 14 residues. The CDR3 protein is CVSSLHTNQETQYF. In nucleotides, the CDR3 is TGTGTCAGCAGTTTACACACAAACCAAGAGACCCAGTACTTC.

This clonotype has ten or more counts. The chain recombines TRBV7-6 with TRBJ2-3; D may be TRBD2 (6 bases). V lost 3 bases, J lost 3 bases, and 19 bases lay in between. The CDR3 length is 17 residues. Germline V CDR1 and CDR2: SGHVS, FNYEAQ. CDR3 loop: CASSLEGLTPGTDTQYF. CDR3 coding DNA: TGTGCCAGCAGCTTGGAAGGACTAACCCCCGGGACAGATACGCAGTATTTT.

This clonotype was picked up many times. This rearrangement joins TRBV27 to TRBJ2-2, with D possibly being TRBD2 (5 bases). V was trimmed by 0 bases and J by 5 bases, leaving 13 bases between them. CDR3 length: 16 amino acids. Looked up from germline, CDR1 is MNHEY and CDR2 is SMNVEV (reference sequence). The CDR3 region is CASSLSAGLPTGELFF. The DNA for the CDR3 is TGTGCCAGCAGTTTATCGGCGGGCCTACCGACCGGGGAGCTGTTTTTT.

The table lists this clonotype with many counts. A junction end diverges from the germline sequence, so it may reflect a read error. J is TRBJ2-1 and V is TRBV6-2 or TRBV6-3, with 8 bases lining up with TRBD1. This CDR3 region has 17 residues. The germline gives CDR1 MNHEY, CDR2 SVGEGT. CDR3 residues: CASSYRSRGHSSNEQFF. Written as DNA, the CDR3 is TGTGCCAGCAGTTACAGGTCCAGGGGGCATTCCTCCAATGAGCAGTTCTTC.

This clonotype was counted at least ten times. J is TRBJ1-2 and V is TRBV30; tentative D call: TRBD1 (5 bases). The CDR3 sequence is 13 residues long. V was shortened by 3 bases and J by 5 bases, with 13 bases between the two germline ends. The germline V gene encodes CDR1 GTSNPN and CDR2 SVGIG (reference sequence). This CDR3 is CAWSPGTSYGYTF. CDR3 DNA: TGTGCCTGGAGCCCCGGGACGTCGTATGGCTACACCTTC. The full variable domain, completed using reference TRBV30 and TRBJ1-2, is SQTIHQWPATLVQPVGSPLSLECTVEGTSNPNLYWYRQAAGRGLQLLFYSVGIGQISSEVPQNLSASRPQDRQFILSSKKLLLSDSGFYLCAWSPGTSYGYTFGSGTRLTVV.

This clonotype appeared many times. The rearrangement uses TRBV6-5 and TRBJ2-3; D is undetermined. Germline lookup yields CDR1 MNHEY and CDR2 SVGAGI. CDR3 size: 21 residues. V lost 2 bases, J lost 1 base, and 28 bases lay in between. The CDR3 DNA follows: TGTGCCAGCAGTTACACCACACGAACCTCCATTGGCGGCCTCGGCACAGATACGCAGTATTTT. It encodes CASSYTTRTSIGGLGTDTQYF.

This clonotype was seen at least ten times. The DNA of the CDR3 is TGTGCCAGCAGTTTAGCGCCTGTGCATGAGCAGTTCTTC. Residues: CASSLAPVHEQFF. V gene TRBV12-3 or TRBV12-4 combines with J gene TRBJ2-1, with D uncertain. Trimming shortened V by 0 bases and J by 8 bases, and 8 bases separated the two germline ends. This CDR3 has 13 amino acids.

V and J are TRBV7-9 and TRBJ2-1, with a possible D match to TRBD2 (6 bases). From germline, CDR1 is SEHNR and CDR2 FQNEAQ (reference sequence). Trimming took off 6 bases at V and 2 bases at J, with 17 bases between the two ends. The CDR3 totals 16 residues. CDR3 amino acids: CASSLMIASAYNEQFF. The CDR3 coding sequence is TGTGCCAGCAGTTTAATGATTGCTAGCGCCTACAATGAGCAGTTCTTC. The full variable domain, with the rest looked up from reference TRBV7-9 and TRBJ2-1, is DTGVSQNPRHKITKRGQNVTFRCDPISEHNRLYWYRQTLGQGPEFLTYFQNEAQLEKSRLLSDRFSAERPKGSFSTLEIQRTEQGDSAMYLCASSLMIASAYNEQFFGPGTRLTVL.

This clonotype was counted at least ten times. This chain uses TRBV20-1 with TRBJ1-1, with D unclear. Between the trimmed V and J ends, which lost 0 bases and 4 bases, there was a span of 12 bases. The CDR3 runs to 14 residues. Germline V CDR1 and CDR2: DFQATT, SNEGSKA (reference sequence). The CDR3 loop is CSARDLAGSTEAFF. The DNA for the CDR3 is TGCAGTGCTAGAGATTTGGCGGGTAGCACTGAAGCTTTCTTT.

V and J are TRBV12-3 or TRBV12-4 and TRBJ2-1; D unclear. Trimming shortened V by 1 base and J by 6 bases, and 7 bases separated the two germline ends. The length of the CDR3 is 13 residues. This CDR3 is CASSLVTPNEQFF. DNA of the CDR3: TGTGCCAGCAGTTTAGTTACCCCCAATGAGCAGTTCTTC.

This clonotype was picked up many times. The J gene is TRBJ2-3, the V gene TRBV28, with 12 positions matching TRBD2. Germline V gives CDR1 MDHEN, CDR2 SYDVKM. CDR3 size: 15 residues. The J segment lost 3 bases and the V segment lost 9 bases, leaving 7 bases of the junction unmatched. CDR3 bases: TGTGCCAGTCAGGGACTAGCGGGTTCAACAGATACGCAGTATTTT. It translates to CASQGLAGSTDTQYF.

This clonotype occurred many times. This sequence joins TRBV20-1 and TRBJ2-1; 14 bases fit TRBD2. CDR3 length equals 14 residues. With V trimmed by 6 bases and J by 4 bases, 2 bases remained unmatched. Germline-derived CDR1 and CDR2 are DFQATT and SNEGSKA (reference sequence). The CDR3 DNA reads TGCAGTGCAGGGACTAGCGGGAGTTACAATGAGCAGTTCTTC. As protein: CSAGTSGSYNEQFF.

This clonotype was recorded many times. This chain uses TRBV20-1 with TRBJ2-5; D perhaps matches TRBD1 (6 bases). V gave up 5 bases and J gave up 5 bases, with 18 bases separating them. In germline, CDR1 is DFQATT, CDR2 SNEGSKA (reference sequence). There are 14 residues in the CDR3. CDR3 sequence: CSAPKGERRETQYF. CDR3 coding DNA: TGCAGTGCTCCCAAGGGGGAGAGACGGGAGACCCAGTACTTC.

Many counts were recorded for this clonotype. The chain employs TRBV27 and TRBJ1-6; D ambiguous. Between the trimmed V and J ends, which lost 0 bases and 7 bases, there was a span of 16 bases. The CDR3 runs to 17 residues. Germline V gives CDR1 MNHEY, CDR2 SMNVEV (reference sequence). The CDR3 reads CASSLSRRTFGNSPLHF. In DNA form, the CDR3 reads TGTGCCAGCAGTTTATCGAGGCGTACATTCGGGAATTCACCCCTCCACTTT.

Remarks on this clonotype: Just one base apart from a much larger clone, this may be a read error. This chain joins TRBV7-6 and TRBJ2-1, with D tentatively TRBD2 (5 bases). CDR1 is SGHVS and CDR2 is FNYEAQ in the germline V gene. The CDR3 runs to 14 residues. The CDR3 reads CACSVTGLGNEQFF. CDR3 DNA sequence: TGTGCCTGCAGCGTAACCGGACTGGGCAATGAGCAGTTCTTC. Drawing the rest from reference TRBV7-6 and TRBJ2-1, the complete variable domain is GAGVSQSPRYKVTKRGQDVALRCDPISGHVSLYWYRQALGQGPEFLTYFNYEAQQDKSGLPNDRFSAERPEGSISTLTIQRTEQRDSAMYRCACSVTGLGNEQFFGPGTRLTVL.

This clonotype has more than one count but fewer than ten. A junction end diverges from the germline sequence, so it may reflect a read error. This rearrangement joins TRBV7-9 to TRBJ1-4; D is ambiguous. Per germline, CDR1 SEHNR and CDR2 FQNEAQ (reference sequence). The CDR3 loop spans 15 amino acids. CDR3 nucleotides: TGTGCCAACAGCCCTGGGCCTGCAACTAATGAAAAACTGTTTTTT. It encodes CANSPGPATNEKLFF.

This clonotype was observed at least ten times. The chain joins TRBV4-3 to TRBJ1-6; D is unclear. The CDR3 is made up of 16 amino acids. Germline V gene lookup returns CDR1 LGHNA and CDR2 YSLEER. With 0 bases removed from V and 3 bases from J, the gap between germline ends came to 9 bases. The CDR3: CASSQDPIDYNSPLHF. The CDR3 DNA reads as TGCGCCAGCAGCCAAGACCCGATCGACTATAATTCACCCCTCCACTTT.

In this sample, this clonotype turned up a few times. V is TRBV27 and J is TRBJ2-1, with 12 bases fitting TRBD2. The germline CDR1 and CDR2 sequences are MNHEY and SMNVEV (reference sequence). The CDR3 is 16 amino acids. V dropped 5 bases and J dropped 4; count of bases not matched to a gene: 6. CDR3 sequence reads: CASSLSSGRVYNEQFF. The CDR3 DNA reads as TGTGCCAGCAGTCTGTCTAGCGGGAGGGTTTACAATGAGCAGTTCTTC.

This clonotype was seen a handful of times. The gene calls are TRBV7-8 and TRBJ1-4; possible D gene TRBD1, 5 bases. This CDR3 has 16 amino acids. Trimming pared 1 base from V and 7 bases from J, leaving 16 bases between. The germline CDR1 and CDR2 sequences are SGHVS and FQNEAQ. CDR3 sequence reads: CASSLDLRGEGEKLFF. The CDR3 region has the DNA TGTGCCAGCAGCTTAGATCTGCGGGGGGAGGGTGAAAAACTGTTTTTT.

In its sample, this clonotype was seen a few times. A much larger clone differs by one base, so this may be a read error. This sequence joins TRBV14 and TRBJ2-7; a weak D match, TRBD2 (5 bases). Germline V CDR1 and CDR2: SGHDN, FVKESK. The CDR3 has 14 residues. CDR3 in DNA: TGTGCCGGCAGCCCCCTTCGGGGTGACGCCGAGCAGTACTTC. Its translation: CAGSPLRGDAEQYF.

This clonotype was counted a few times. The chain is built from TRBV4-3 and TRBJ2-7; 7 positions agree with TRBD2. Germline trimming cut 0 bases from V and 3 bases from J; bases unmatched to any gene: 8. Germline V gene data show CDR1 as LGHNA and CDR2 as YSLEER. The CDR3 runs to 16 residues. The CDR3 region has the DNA TGCGCCAGCAGCCAAGATACTAGCGTCAGTGGCTACGAGCAGTACTTC. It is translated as CASSQDTSVSGYEQYF.

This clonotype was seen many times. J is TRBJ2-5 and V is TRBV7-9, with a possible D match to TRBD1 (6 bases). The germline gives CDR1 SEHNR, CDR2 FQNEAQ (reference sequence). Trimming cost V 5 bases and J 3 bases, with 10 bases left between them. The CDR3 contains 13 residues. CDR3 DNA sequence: TGTGCCAGCAGCCCGGACAGCAAAGAGACCCAGTACTTC. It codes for CASSPDSKETQYF.

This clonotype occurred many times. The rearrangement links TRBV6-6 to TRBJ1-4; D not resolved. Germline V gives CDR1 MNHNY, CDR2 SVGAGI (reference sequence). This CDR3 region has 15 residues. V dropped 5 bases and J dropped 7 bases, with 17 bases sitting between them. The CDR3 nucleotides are TGTGCCAGCAGTAAGACCGCGGTCGGGGTTGAAAAACTGTTTTTT. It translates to CASSKTAVGVEKLFF.

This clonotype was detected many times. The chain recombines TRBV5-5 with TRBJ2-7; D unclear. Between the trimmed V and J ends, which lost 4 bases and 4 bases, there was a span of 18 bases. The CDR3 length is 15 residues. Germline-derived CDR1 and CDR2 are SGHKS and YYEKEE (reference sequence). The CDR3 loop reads CASSLERNRVYEQYF. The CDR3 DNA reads TGTGCCAGCAGCCTAGAGCGAAACCGAGTGTACGAGCAGTACTTC.

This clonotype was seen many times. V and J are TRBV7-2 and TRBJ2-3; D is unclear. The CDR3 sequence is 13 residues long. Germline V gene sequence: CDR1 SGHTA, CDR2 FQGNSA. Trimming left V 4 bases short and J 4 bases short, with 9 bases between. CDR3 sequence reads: CASSWSAPDTQYF. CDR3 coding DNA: TGTGCCAGCAGCTGGTCGGCCCCAGATACGCAGTATTTT.

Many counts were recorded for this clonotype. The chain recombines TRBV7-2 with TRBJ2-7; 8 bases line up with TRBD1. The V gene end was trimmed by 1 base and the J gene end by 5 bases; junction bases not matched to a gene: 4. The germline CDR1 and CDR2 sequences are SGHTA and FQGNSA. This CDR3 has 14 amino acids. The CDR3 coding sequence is TGTGCCAGCAGCTTAGTTCCAGGGGGCGACGAGCAGTACTTC. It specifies CASSLVPGGDEQYF.